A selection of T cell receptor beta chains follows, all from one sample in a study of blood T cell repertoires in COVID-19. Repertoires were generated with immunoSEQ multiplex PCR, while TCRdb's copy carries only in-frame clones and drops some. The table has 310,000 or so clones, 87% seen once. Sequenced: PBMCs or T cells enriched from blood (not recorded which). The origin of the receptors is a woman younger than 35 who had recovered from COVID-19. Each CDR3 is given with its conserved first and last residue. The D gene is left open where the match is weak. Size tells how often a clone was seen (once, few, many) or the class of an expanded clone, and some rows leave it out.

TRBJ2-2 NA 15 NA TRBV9 TGTGCCAGCAGCGAGGGCACAGGGTGGCCCGGGGAGCTGTTTTTT CASSEGTGWPGELFF
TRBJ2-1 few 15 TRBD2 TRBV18 TGTGCCAGCTCTACGGGGCTAGCGGGAAACAATGAGCAGTTCTTC CASSTGLAGNNEQFF
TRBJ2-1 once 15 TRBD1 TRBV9 TGTGCCAGCAGCGTAGTTCAGGGGGCGGGTAATGAGCAGTTCTTC CASSVVQGAGNEQFF
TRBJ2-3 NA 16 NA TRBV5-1 TGCGCCAGCAGCTTACCGAGAAGTCAGGGCACAGATACGCAGTATTTT CASSLPRSQGTDTQYF
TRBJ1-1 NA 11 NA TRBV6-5 TGTGCCAGCAGTACTTTCACTGAAGCTTTCTTT CASSTFTEAFF
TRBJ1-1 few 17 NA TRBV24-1 TGTGCCACCAGTCGCACACCCCGGGAGGGGGGGAACACTGAAGCTTTCTTT CATSRTPREGGNTEAFF
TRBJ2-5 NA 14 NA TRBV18 TGTGCCAGCTCACCACCGGCAAGGGGGGGGACCCAGTACTTC CASSPPARGGTQYF
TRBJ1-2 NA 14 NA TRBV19 TGTGCCAGTAGTAAAAGCCGACAGGACTATGGCTACACCTTC CASSKSRQDYGYTF
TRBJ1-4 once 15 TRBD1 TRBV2 TGTGCCAGCAGGCTGAATTGGGACAGGGTACAAAAACTGTTTTTT CASRLNWDRVQKLFF
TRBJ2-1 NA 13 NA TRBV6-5 TGTGCCAGCACCGGACAATTATACAATGAGCAGTTCTTC CASTGQLYNEQFF
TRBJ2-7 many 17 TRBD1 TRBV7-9 TGTGCCAGCAGCCCGGCGGCAGGGGGCATAATCCTCTACGAGCAGTACTTC CASSPAAGGIILYEQYF
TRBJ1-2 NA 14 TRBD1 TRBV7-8 TGTGCCAGCAGCTTAGCAGGGGGCTTATATGGCTACACCTTC CASSLAGGLYGYTF
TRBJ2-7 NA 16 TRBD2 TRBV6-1 TGTGCCAGCAGTGCATCTAGACTAGCCGTCTCCTACGAGCAGTACTTC CASSASRLAVSYEQYF
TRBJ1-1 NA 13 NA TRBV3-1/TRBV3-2 TGTGCCAGCAGCCCCCAGGGCCGCGGATGGGCTTTCTTT CASSPQGRGWAFF
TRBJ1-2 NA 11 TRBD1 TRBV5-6 TGTGCCAGCAACTCAGGGGGTGGCTACACCTTC CASNSGGGYTF
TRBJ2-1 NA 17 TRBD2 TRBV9 TGTGCCAGCTCTCCCAAGGTAGAGCGGGGGTCCTACAATGAGCAGTTCTTC CASSPKVERGSYNEQFF
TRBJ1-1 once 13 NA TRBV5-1 TGCGCCAGCAGCTCAAACAGGGCCATTGAAGCTTTCTTT CASSSNRAIEAFF
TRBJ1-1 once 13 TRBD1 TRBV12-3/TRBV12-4 TGTGCCAGCAGTTTGGGACAGTGGGGGGAAGCTTTCTTT CASSLGQWGEAFF
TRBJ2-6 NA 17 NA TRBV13 TGTGCCAGCAGCTTTAATATCCAGGGGTCTGGGGCCAACGTCCTGACTTTC CASSFNIQGSGANVLTF
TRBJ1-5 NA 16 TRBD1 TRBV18 TGTGCCAGCTCACCACCGAACAGGGGAAATGGTCAGCCCCAGCATTTT CASSPPNRGNGQPQHF
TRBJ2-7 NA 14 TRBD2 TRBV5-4 TGTGCCAGCAGCCCCGGGACTATACCCTACGAGCAGTACTTC CASSPGTIPYEQYF
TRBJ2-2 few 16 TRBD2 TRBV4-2 TGTGCCAGCAGCCAGGGGAGCGGGGGGTACACCGGGGAGCTGTTTTTT CASSQGSGGYTGELFF
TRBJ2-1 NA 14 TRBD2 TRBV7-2 TGTGCCAGCAGCCCGGGACTACCGTACAATGAGCAGTTCTTC CASSPGLPYNEQFF
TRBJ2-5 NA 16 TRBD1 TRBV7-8 TGTGCCAGCAGCTTAGCCCGGACAGGGGGCGCGGAGACCCAGTACTTC CASSLARTGGAETQYF
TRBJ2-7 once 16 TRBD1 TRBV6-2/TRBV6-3 TGTGCCAGCAGTTTTCTGAACTGGGACAGCTCCTACGAGCAGTACTTC CASSFLNWDSSYEQYF
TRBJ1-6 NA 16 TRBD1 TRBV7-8 TGTGCCAGCAGCTTCACAGGGGACTCCTATAATTCACCCCTCCACTTT CASSFTGDSYNSPLHF
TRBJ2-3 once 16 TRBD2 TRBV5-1 TGCGCCAGCAGCTTACCCCCTAGCGGGGGGGCAGATACGCAGTATTTT CASSLPPSGGADTQYF
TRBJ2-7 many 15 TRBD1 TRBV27 TGTGCCAGCAGTTTATTAGGACAGGGGGTATACGAGCAGTACTTC CASSLLGQGVYEQYF
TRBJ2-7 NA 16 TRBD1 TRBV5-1 TGCGCCAGCAGCTTGGGGCAGGGGGCGTCTGCCTACGAGCAGTACTTC CASSLGQGASAYEQYF
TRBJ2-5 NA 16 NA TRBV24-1 TGTGCCACCAGTGATTTCTCCAGGGGTGGGCAAGAGACCCAGTACTTC CATSDFSRGGQETQYF
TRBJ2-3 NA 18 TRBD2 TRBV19 TGTGCCAGTAAGGGGTTAGCGGGGGGGCAAGGGCAGGGAGATACGCAGTATTTT CASKGLAGGQGQGDTQYF
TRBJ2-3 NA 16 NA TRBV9 TGTGCCAGCAGCGTAGGTCCGGTCGGGAACACAGATACGCAGTATTTT CASSVGPVGNTDTQYF
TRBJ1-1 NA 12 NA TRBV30 TGTGCCTGGATCGACTTGAACACTGAAGCTTTCTTT CAWIDLNTEAFF
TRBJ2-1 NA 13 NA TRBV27 TGTGCCAGCAGTTCCGGGGCCTACAATGAGCAGTTCTTC CASSSGAYNEQFF
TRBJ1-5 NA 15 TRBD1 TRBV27 TGTGCCAGCAGTCAAACAGGGGATCAGGGTCAGCCCCAGCATTTT CASSQTGDQGQPQHF
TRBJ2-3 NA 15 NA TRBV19 TGTGCCAGTAGTTCCCGAGCGTTCGGCACAGATACGCAGTATTTT CASSSRAFGTDTQYF
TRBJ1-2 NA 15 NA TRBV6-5 TGTGCCAGCAGTTATTGGGAGAGGGAGGTTTTTGGCTACACCTTC CASSYWEREVFGYTF
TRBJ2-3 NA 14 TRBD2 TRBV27 TGTGCCAGCAGGGCTAGCGGCCACACAGATACGCAGTATTTT CASRASGHTDTQYF
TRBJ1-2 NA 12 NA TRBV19 TGTGCCACCAGCCAGGGCCGCTATGGCTACACCTTC CATSQGRYGYTF
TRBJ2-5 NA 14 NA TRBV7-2 TGTGCCAGCAGCCCTAGACTAGAACGAGAGACCCAGTACTTC CASSPRLERETQYF
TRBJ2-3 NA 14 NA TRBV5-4 TGTGCCAGCAGCTTGGTTGGGGCATGGGATACGCAGTATTTT CASSLVGAWDTQYF
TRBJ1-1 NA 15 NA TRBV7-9 TGTGCCAGCAGCTTAGGGGGGACACTGAACACTGAAGCTTTCTTT CASSLGGTLNTEAFF
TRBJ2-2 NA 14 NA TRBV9 TGTGCCAGCAGCGTCGACAGGTACACCGGGGAGCTGTTTTTT CASSVDRYTGELFF
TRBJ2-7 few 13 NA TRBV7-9 TGTGCCAGCAGCTTAGACAGCCTTACGGAGCAGTACTTC CASSLDSLTEQYF
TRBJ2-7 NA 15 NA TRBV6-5 TGTGCCAGCAGATTACTAGCATCTGGCTCCTACGAGCAGTACTTC CASRLLASGSYEQYF
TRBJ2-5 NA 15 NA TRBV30 TGTGCCTGGGTAGGGGTAGCGGACCGTGGGGAGACCCAGTACTTC CAWVGVADRGETQYF
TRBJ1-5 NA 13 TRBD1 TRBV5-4 TGTGCCAGCAGACAGGGGCCCAATCAGCCCCAGCATTTT CASRQGPNQPQHF
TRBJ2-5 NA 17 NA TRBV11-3 TGTGCCAGCAGCTTAGGACACGGGAGCGGTTTGACAGAGACCCAGTACTTC CASSLGHGSGLTETQYF
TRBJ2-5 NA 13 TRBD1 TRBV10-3 TGTGCCATCAGCCGGGACAGAGAAGAGACCCAGTACTTC CAISRDREETQYF
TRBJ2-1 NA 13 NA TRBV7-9 TGTGCCATCGACGAGGACAGAAACAATGAGCAGTTCTTC CAIDEDRNNEQFF
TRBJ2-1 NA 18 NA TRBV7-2 TGTGCCAGCAGCTCCCGAAGGATGCTCGCGGGTTCCTACAATGAGCAGTTCTTC CASSSRRMLAGSYNEQFF
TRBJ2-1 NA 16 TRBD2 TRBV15 TGTGCCACCAGCAGGCGGACTAGCGGGGGGGTTAATGAGCAGTTCTTC CATSRRTSGGVNEQFF
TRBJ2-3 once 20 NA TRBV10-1 TGCGCCAGCAGTGAGCCGAACCAGCGCCAAATCCAATCTAGCACAGATACGCAGTATTTT CASSEPNQRQIQSSTDTQYF